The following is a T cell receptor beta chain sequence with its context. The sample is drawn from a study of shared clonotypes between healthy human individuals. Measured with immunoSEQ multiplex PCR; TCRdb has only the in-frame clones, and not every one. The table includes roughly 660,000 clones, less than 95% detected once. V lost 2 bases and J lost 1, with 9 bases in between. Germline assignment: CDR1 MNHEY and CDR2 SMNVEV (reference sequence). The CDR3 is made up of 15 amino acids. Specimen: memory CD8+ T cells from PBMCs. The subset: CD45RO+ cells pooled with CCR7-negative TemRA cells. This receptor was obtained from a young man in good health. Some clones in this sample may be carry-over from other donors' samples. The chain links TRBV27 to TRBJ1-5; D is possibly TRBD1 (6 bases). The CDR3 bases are TGTGCCAGCAGTTTACGGGGGCTGAGCAATCAGCCCCAGCATTTT. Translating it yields CASSLRGLSNQPQHF.